The present entry profiles one TCR beta chain with its context. Its antigen is not identified. This record comes from a study of CD8+ T cells in alopecia areata. Study-level background: Those treated were given oral tofacitinib at 5 to 10 mg twice daily.

Findings and limits, study-wide: Patients shared TCRs less clearly than mice did, possibly owing to HLA.

Germline CDR1 is PRHDT and CDR2 is FYEKMQ (reference sequence). With V trimmed by 2 bases and J by 7 bases, 5 bases remained unmatched. The CDR3 totals 16 residues. Extracted RNA was reverse transcribed, and the resulting cDNA served as sequencing template. The data were produced by immunoSEQ multiplex PCR, yet TCRdb's version contains in-frame clones alone and is incomplete. The sample contains some 170,000 clones, roughly 50% of which appear only once. The treatment denotes: oral pan-JAK inhibitor, 5-10 mg twice daily. The TCR originated in a human donor with alopecia areata. The specimen comprised CD4+ T cells sorted from blood, sampled at approximately week 55, from a patient treated with tofacitinib. The chain carries TRBV13 and TRBJ1-6; TRBD1 matches 10 bases. The CDR3 is CASSLRQGAGNSPLHF. CDR3 DNA: TGTGCCAGCAGCTTAAGACAGGGGGCGGGGAATTCACCCCTCCACTTT.